This T cell receptor beta chain was captured in a study of T cell responses to AZD1222 COVID-19 vaccine. Background on the study: Pooling covered second doses at about 4 or about 12 weeks.

Study conclusions and caveats: The study found Spike-specific TCR breadth and depth rose after two AZD1222 doses. Only 5 or 6 people who got AZD1222 tested seropositive at baseline.

To note about this clone: Its matching antigen is unknown.

Only in-frame clones appear in the TCRdb table, and some are missing; sequencing was by immunoSEQ multiplex PCR. This sample has about 110,000 clones, with roughly 88% found just once. The receptor's source is an adult in good health. The sample here was peripheral blood, taken on day 0 of AZD1222 vaccination.

CDR3: CASSLIASEYGYTF. The CDR3 coding sequence is TGCGCCAGCAGCTTAATTGCCAGCGAGTATGGCTACACCTTC. The rearrangement links TRBV5-1 to TRBJ1-2, with D unresolved. Germline values: CDR1 SGHRS, CDR2 YFSETQ. This CDR3 comprises 14 residues. Trimming shortened V by 2 bases and J by 5 bases, and 13 bases separated the two germline ends.